Shown below are 6 T cell receptor beta chains from a single sample sequenced in a study of regulatory T cells in long-lasting Graves disease. Researchers made TCR beta libraries by using iRepertoire HTBI primers and running Arm-PCR on CDR3 regions. Each CDR3 protein gets one entry after TCRdb re-called the multiplex PCR reads with MiXCR. The table lists about 620,000 distinct CDR3 sequences, approximately 15% of them singletons. Time point reported: newly diagnosed GD, antithyroid drugs for less than 3 months. Following extraction of RNA from PBMCs, that RNA was used to make the TCR library. A further study also used this sample, focusing on T cells in Graves' hyperthyroidism and ophthalmopathy.

Sequencing used peripheral blood mononuclear cells (PBMCs), obtained at new diagnosis, from a patient treated with antithyroid drugs. Receptor source: a woman younger than 45 with Graves disease.

This clonotype was counted many times. This chain uses TRBV7-3 with TRBJ2-7; 8 nucleotides agree with TRBD2. The germline V gene encodes CDR1 SGHTA and CDR2 FQGTGA. The ends lost 4 bases at V and 7 bases at J; junction bases unmatched: 9. The length of the CDR3 is 14 residues. In DNA, the CDR3 is TGTGCCAGCAGCTATGTAGCGGGGCTGGGGGAGCAGTACTTC. Translation: CASSYVAGLGEQYF.

The rearrangement links TRBV3-1 to TRBJ2-1; TRBD1 matches 9 bases. Per the germline V gene, CDR1 is LGHDT and CDR2 is YNNKEL (reference sequence). The junction had 4 bases not matched to a gene; V was cut back by 1 base and J by 6 bases. This CDR3 has 15 amino acids. CDR3 nucleotides: TGTGCCAGCAGCCAAGGCACGACAGGGGGCAATGAGCAGTTCTTC. Translation gives CASSQGTTGGNEQFF.

On this clonotype itself: This may stem from a read error, because a much larger clone lies one nucleotide away. This chain connects TRBV7-8 to TRBJ2-2; 7 positions match TRBD2. Unmatched junction bases numbered 10, after V lost 7 bases and J lost 5 bases. Germline-derived CDR1 and CDR2 are SGHVS and FQNEAQ. This CDR3 has 15 amino acids. The CDR3: CASKLDGGLTGELFF. In DNA form, the CDR3 reads TGTGCCAGCAAACTCGACGGGGGGTTGACCGGGGAGCTGTTTTTT.

This clonotype was seen only a few times. This chain joins TRBV2 and TRBJ2-2; no firm D call. Looked up from germline, CDR1 is SNHLY and CDR2 is FYNNEI. There are 16 residues in the CDR3. The V and J ends lost 8 bases and 1 base respectively, with 17 bases between them. CDR3 loop: CASCPPETLNTGELFF. The CDR3 DNA follows: TGTGCCAGCTGTCCTCCCGAGACGTTGAACACCGGGGAGCTGTTTTTT. The entire variable domain, with the rest obtained from reference TRBV2 and TRBJ2-2, is as follows: EPEVTQTPSHQVTQMGQEVILRCVPISNHLYFYWYRQILGQKVEFLVSFYNNEISEKSEIFDDQFSVERPDGSNFTLKIRSTKLEDSAMYFCASCPPETLNTGELFFGEGSRLTVL.

In this sample, this clonotype turned up many times. The J gene is TRBJ2-7, the V gene TRBV27, with D perhaps TRBD1 (6 bases). This CDR3 has 15 amino acids. Looked up from germline, CDR1 is MNHEY and CDR2 is SMNVEV (reference sequence). Between the trimmed V and J ends, which lost 6 bases and 5 bases, there was a span of 20 bases. CDR3 bases: TGTGCCAGCAGCCCCGGGTGGGGGCCAGGGAACGAGCAGTACTTC. It specifies CASSPGWGPGNEQYF.

This chain joins TRBV24-1 and TRBJ2-5, with D unclear. CDR3 length: 11 residues. V lost 9 bases, J lost 7 bases, and 11 bases lay in between. Germline CDR1 is KGHDR and CDR2 is SFDVKD. CDR3 protein: CATEDLGTQYF. CDR3 coding DNA: TGTGCCACCGAGGATTTGGGGACCCAGTACTTC.